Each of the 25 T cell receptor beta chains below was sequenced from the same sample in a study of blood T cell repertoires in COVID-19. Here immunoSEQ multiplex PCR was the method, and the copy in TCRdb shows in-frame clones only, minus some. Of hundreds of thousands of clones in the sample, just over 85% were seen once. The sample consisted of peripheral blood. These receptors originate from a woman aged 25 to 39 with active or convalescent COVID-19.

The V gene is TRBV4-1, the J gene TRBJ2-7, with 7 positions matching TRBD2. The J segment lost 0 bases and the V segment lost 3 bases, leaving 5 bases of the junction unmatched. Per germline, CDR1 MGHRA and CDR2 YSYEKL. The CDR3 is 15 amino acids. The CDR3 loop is CASSHTREGSYEQYF. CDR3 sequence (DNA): TGCGCCAGCAGCCATACAAGGGAGGGCTCCTACGAGCAGTACTTC.

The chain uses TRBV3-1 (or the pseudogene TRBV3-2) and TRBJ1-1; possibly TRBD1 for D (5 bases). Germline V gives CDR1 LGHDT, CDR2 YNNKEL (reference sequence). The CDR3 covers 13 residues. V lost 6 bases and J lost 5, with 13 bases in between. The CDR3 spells CASRRSGGTEAFF. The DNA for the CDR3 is TGTGCCAGCAGGCGAAGCGGGGGTACTGAAGCTTTCTTT.

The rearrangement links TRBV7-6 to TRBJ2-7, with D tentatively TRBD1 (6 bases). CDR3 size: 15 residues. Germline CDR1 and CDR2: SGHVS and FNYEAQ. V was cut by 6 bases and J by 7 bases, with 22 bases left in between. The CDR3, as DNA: TGTGCCAGCAGTACTGCCGGGACATCCTCAGAGGAGCAGTACTTC. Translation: CASSTAGTSSEEQYF.

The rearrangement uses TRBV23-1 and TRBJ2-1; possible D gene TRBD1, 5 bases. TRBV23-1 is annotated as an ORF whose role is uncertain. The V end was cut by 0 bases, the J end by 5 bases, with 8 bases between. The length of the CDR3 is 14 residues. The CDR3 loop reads CASSQSNRHNEQFF. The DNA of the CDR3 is TGCGCCAGCAGTCAATCGAACAGGCACAATGAGCAGTTCTTC.

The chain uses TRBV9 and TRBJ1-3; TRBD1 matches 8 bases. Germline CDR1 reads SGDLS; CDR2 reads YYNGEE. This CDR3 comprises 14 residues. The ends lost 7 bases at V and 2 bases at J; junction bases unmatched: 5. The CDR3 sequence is CASAGQVTGNTIYF. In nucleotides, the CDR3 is TGTGCCAGCGCGGGACAGGTGACTGGAAACACCATATATTTT.

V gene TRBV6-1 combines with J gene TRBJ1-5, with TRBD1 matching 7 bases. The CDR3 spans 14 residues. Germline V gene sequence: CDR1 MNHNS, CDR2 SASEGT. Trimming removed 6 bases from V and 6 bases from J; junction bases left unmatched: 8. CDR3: CASRLEQGFQPQHF. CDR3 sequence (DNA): TGTGCCAGCAGACTAGAACAGGGGTTTCAGCCCCAGCATTTT.

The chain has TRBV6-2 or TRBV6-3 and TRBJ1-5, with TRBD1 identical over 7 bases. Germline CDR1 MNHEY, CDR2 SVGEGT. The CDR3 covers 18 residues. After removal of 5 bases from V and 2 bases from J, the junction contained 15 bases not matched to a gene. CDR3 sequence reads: CASSRTHRGGVGNQPQHF. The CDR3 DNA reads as TGTGCCAGCAGTCGTACTCACAGGGGCGGTGTGGGCAATCAGCCCCAGCATTTT.

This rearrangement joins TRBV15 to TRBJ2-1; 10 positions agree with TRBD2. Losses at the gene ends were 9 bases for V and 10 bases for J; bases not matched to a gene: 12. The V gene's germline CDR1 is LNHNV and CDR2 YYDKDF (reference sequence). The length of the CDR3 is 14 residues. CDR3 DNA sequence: TGTGCCACGCCCCTGGTAGCGGGGGGAAGGGAGCAGTTCTTC. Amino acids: CATPLVAGGREQFF.

The CDR3 DNA sequence: TGTGCCAGCAGACCCCCCGGGGGGCGCAAAAACACCATATATTTT. The encoded protein is CASRPPGGRKNTIYF. This chain joins TRBV6-6 and TRBJ1-3, with D possibly being TRBD1 (6 bases). The V gene's germline CDR1 is MNHNY and CDR2 SVGAGI (reference sequence). The CDR3 is 15 amino acids. V lost 6 bases to trimming and J lost 6 bases, with 18 bases between them.

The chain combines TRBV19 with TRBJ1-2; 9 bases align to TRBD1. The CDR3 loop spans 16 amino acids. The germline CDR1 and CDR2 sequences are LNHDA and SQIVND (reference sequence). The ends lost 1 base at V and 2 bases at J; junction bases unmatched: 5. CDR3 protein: CASSIAPQGANYGYTF. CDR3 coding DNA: TGTGCCAGTAGTATAGCCCCACAGGGGGCCAACTATGGCTACACCTTC.

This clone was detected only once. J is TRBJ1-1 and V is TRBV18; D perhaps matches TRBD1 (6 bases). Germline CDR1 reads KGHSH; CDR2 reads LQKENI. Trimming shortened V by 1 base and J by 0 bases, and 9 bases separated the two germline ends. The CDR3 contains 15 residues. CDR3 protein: CASSPLTGLNTEAFF. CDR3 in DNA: TGTGCCAGCTCACCACTTACAGGGTTGAACACTGAAGCTTTCTTT.

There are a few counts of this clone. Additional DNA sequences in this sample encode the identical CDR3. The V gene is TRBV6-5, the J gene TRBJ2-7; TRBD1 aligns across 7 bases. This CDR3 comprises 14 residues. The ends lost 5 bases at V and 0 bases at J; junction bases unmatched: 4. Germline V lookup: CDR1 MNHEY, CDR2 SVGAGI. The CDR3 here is CASSPGTVSYEQYF. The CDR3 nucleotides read TGTGCCAGCAGTCCCGGGACAGTCTCCTACGAGCAGTACTTC.

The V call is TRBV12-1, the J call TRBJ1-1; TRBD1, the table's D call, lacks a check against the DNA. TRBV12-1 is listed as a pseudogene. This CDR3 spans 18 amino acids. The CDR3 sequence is CASSSTDRGPGRVTEAFF. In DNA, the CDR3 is TGTGCCAGCAGCTCAACGGACAGGGGACCAGGGCGGGTCACTGAAGCTTTCTTT.

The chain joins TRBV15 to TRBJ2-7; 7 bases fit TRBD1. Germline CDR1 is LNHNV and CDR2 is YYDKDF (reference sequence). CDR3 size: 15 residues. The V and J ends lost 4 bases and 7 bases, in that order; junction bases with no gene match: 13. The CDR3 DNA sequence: TGTGCCACCAGCAAAGGACAGGCGGCAATGGAGGAGCAGTACTTC. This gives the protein CATSKGQAAMEEQYF.

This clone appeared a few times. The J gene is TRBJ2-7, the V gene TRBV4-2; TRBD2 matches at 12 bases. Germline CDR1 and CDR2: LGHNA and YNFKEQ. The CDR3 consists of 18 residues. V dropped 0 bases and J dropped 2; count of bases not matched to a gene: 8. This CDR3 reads CASSQEVGASGRAYEQYF. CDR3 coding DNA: TGTGCCAGCAGCCAAGAAGTAGGAGCTAGCGGGAGGGCCTACGAGCAGTACTTC.

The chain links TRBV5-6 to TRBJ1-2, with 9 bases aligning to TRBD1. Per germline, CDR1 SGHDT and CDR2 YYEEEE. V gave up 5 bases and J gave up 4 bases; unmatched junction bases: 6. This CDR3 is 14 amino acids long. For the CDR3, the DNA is TGTGCCAGCAGTGGGACAGGGTGGAGCTATGGCTACACCTTC. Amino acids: CASSGTGWSYGYTF.

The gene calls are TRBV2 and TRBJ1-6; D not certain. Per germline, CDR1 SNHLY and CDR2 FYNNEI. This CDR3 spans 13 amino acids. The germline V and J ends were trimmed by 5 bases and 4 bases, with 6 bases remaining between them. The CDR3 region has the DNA TGTGCCAGCAGTACAGATTATAATTCACCCCTCCACTTT. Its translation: CASSTDYNSPLHF.

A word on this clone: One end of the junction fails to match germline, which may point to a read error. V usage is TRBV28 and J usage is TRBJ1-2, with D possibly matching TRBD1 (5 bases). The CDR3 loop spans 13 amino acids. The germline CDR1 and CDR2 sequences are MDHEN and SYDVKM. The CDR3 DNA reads TGTGCCAGCGGTTTACAGGCGAACTATGGCTACACCTTC. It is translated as CASGLQANYGYTF.

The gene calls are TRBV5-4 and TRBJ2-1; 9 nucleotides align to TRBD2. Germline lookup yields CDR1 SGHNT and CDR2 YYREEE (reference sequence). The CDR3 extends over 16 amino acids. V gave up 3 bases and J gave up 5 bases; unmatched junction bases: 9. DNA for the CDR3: TGTGCCAGCAGCTGGCTCGTCCCTAGCGGGGACAATGAGCAGTTCTTC. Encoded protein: CASSWLVPSGDNEQFF.

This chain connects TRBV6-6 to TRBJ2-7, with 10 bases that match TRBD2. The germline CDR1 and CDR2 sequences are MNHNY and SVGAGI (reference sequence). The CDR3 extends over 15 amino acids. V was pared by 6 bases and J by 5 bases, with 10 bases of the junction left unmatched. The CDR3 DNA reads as TGTGCCAGCAGCGCGGAAGCGGGAGGGCCCCACGAGCAGTACTTC. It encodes CASSAEAGGPHEQYF.

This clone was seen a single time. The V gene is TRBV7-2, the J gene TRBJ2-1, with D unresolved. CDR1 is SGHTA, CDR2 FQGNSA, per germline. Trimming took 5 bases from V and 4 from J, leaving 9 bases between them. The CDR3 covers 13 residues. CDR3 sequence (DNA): TGTGCCAGCAGCAAACAATTATACAATGAGCAGTTCTTC. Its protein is CASSKQLYNEQFF.

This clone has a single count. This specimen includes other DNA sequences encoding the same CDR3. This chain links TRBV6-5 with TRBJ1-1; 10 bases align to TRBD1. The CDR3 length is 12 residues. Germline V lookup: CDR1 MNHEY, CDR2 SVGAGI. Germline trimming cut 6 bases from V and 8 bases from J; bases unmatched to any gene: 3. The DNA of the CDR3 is TGTGCCAGCAGGGCGGGACAGGGGGAAGCTTTCTTT. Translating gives CASRAGQGEAFF.

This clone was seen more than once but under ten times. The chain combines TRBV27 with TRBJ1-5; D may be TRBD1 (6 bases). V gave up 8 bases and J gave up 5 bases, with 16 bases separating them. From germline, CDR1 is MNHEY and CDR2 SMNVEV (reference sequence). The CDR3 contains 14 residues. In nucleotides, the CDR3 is TGTGCCAGCCGGGCCAGGGGACGCGATCAGCCCCAGCATTTT. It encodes CASRARGRDQPQHF.

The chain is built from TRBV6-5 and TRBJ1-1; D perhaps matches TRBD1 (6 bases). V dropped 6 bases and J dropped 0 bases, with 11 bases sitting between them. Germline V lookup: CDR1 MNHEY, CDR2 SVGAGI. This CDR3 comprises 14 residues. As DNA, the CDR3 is TGTGCCAGCAGCACACAGGGAATGAACACTGAAGCTTTCTTT. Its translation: CASSTQGMNTEAFF.

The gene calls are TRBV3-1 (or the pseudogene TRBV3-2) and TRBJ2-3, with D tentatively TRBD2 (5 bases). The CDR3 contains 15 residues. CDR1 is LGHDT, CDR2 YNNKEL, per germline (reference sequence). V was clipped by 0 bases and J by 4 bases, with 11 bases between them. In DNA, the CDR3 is TGTGCCAGCAGCCAAGATCTCGGGGATCCAGATACGCAGTATTTT. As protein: CASSQDLGDPDTQYF.